This TCR beta chain originates from a study of T cell responses to AZD1222 COVID-19 vaccine. The overall study: Samples with a second dose at about 4 or about 12 weeks were pooled together. Study observations and caveats: Only a handful of individuals given AZD1222 were seropositive at baseline. Clonal diversity was possibly underestimated; the donors were predominantly white British and more often female.

Points on this clone: Its antigen is not known.

This CDR3 is built from 20 residues. CDR1 is LGHNA and CDR2 is YNFKEQ in the germline V gene. Trimming took 4 bases from V and 1 from J, leaving 25 bases between them. Repertoires were generated with immunoSEQ multiplex PCR, while TCRdb's copy carries only in-frame clones and drops some. The sample lists about 130,000 clones; around 92% were seen once. This TCR was sampled from an adult in good health. The chain carries TRBV4-2 and TRBJ2-2; D is possibly TRBD2 (6 bases). The sequencing here drew on peripheral blood, taken on day 0 of AZD1222 vaccination. The CDR3 here is CASSPLAYFPAGGNTGELFF. Written as DNA, the CDR3 is TGTGCCAGCAGCCCCCTGGCCTATTTTCCAGCGGGCGGGAACACCGGGGAGCTGTTTTTT.